The 6 T cell receptor beta chains in this list originate from one sample, sequenced in a study of cytomegalovirus exposure and HLA in healthy donors. Primers included in the PCR were 60 Vbeta and 13 Jbeta primers. Sequencing was performed with immunoSEQ multiplex PCR; in TCRdb, only in-frame clones are kept and a portion is missing. Altogether 150,000 to 200,000 clones are present, over 65% being singletons, with the ten largest covering approximately 3.6%. Sequencing was carried out using PBMCs. All receptors derive from a man between 35 and 55 years old in good health and CMV-seropositive.

The chain has TRBV29-1 and TRBJ1-4, with D hard to call. The germline gives CDR1 SQVTM, CDR2 ANQGSEA. This CDR3 comprises 11 residues. V gave up 4 bases and J gave up 8 bases, with 8 bases separating them. CDR3 DNA: TGCAGCGTTGTTCAGAGGGAAAAACTGTTTTTT. Translated: CSVVQREKLFF.

The chain recombines TRBV27 with TRBJ2-7; 7 positions agree with TRBD1. The CDR3 contains 15 residues. Unmatched junction bases numbered 8, after V lost 5 bases and J lost 1 base. Germline CDR1 is MNHEY and CDR2 is SMNVEV (reference sequence). CDR3 DNA: TGTGCCAGCAGTGGCCGGGACAGTCCATCCTACGAGCAGTACTTC. It is translated as CASSGRDSPSYEQYF.

CDR3 sequence (DNA): TGTGCCAGCAGCGGTAGGACAGCACCCTCTGGAAACACCATATATTTT. Protein sequence: CASSGRTAPSGNTIYF. V gene TRBV11-2 combines with J gene TRBJ1-3, with a possible D match to TRBD1 (6 bases). CDR1 and CDR2 (germline): SGHAT, FQNNGV. The V and J ends lost 5 bases and 0 bases respectively, with 14 bases between them. This CDR3 contains 16 residues.

V and J are TRBV5-1 and TRBJ2-1; D is undetermined. Germline V gene data show CDR1 as SGHRS and CDR2 as YFSETQ. The CDR3 totals 17 residues. V lost 3 bases and J lost 7, with 23 bases in between. CDR3 sequence (DNA): TGCGCCAGCAGCTCCCCGCCGACTCCCCTTATTAGGAATGAGCAGTTCTTC. Its protein product is CASSSPPTPLIRNEQFF.

The V and J genes are TRBV4-1 and TRBJ2-3; maybe TRBD1 (5 bases). CDR3 size: 15 residues. V lost 1 base to trimming and J lost 6 bases, with 14 bases between them. Germline-derived CDR1 and CDR2 are MGHRA and YSYEKL. The CDR3 here is CASSQVDSLGDTQYF. CDR3 nucleotides: TGCGCCAGCAGCCAAGTTGACAGTTTGGGCGATACGCAGTATTTT.

V gene TRBV15 combines with J gene TRBJ1-4; no firm D call. Germline assignment: CDR1 LNHNV and CDR2 YYDKDF (reference sequence). V shed 4 bases and J shed 4 bases, with 16 bases lying between them. The CDR3 spans 16 residues. DNA for the CDR3: TGTGCCACCAGCACCACCCCACAGTCCCATAATGAAAAACTGTTTTTT. Its protein is CATSTTPQSHNEKLFF.